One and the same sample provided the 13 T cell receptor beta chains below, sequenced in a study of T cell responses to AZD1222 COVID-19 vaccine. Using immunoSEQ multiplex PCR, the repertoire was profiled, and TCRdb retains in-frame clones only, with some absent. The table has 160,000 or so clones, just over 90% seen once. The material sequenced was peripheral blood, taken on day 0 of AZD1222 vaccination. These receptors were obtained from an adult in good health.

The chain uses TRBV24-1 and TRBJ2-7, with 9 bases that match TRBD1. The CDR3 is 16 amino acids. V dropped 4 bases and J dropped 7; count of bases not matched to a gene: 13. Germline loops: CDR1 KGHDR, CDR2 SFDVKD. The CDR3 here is CATSDPGDRVSGEQYF. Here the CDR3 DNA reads TGTGCCACCAGTGACCCCGGGGACAGGGTGTCGGGAGAGCAGTACTTC.

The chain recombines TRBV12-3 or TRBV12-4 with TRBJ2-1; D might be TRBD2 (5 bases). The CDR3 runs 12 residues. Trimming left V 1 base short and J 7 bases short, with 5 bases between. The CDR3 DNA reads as TGTGCCAGCAGTTTAGGGAGGAATGAGCAGTTCTTC. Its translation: CASSLGRNEQFF.

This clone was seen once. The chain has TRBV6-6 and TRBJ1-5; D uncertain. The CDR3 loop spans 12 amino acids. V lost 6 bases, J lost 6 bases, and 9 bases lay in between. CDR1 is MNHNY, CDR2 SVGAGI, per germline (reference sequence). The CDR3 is CASRPDGQPQHF. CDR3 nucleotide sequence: TGTGCCAGCAGACCCGACGGTCAGCCCCAGCATTTT.

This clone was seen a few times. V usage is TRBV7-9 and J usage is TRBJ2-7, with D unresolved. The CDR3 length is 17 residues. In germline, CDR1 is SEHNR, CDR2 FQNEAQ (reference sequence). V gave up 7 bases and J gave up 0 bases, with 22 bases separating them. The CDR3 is CASTTIPEDPSSYEQYF. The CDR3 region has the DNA TGTGCCAGCACCACTATTCCCGAGGACCCAAGCTCCTACGAGCAGTACTTC. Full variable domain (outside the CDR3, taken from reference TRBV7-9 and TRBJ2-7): DTGVSQNPRHKITKRGQNVTFRCDPISEHNRLYWYRQTLGQGPEFLTYFQNEAQLEKSRLLSDRFSAERPKGSFSTLEIQRTEQGDSAMYLCASTTIPEDPSSYEQYFGPGTRLTVT.

CDR3 sequence (DNA): TGCAGCGTTGAATGGGTTTTGGAGGGGATAGGATCTTATGGCTACACCTTC. Amino acid sequence: CSVEWVLEGIGSYGYTF. The rearrangement joins TRBV29-1 to TRBJ1-2; D possibly corresponds to TRBD1 (5 bases). The V gene lost 2 bases and the J gene lost 5 bases, with 24 bases spanning the gap. Germline lookup yields CDR1 SQVTM and CDR2 ANQGSEA. The CDR3 loop spans 17 amino acids.

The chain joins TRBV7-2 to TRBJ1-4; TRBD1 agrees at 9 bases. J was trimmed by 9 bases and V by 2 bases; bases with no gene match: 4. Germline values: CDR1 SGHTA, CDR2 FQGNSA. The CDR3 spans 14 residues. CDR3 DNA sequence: TGTGCCAGCAGCTTATCCGGGACAGGGCAAAAACTGTTTTTT. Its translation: CASSLSGTGQKLFF.

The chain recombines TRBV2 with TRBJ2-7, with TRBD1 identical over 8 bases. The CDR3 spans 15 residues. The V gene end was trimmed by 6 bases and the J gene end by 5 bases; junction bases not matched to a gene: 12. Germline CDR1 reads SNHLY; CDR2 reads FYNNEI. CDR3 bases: TGTGCCAGCAGACGGGGTCGGGACAGGTCGGACGAGCAGTACTTC. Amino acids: CASRRGRDRSDEQYF.

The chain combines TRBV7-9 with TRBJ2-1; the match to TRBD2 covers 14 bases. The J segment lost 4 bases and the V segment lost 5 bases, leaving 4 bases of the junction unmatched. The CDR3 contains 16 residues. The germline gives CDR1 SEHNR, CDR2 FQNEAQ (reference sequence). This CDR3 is CASSGTSGSEYNEQFF. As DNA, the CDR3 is TGTGCCAGCAGCGGGACTAGCGGGAGCGAATACAATGAGCAGTTCTTC.

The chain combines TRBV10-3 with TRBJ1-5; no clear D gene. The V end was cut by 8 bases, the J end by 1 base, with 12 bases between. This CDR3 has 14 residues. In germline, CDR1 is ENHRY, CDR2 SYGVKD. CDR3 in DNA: TGTGCCATCCATCCGGGTGGGAGCAATCAGCCCCAGCATTTT. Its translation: CAIHPGGSNQPQHF.

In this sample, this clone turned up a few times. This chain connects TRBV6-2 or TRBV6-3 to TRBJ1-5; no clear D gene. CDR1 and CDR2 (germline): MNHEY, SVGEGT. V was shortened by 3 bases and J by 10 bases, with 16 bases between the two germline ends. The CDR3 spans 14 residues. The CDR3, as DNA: TGTGCCAGCAGTTATACCCCCCCCGGCGGACCCCAGCATTTT. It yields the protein CASSYTPPGGPQHF.

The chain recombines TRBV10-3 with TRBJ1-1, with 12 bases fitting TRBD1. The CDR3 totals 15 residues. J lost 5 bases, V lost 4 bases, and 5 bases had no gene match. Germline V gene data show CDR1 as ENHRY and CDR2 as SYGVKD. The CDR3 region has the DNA TGTGCCATCAGTGTGGGACAGGGGGCTTTTACTGAAGCTTTCTTT. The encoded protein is CAISVGQGAFTEAFF.

In DNA form, the CDR3 reads TGTGCCAGTAGTATACGGGGGGATTCACCCCTCCACTTT. It translates to CASSIRGDSPLHF. The V gene is TRBV19, the J gene TRBJ1-6, with D possibly TRBD1 on 5 matching bases. Trimming left V 2 bases short and J 8 bases short, with 7 bases between. CDR3 length equals 13 residues. From germline, CDR1 is LNHDA and CDR2 SQIVND (reference sequence).

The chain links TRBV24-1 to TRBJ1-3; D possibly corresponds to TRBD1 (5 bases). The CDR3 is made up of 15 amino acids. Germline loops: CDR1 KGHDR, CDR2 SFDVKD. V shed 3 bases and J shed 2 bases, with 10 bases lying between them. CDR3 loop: CATSDGDVTGNTIYF. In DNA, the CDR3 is TGTGCCACCAGTGATGGGGACGTGACTGGAAACACCATATATTTT.